This TCR beta chain comes out of a study of PD-L1 blockade in urothelial cancer. For the study at large: Around 2014, patients got going on atezolizumab, taking 1,200 mg intravenously every 3 weeks. A median blood sample held 141,255 T cells and roughly 79,000 unique TCRs. Study observations and caveats: Lower than median blood TCR clonality before treatment predicted better survival.

This clone appeared a single time. What it binds is not known. Using immunoSEQ multiplex PCR, the repertoire was profiled, and TCRdb retains in-frame clones only, with some absent. The sample shows approximately 48,000 clones, more than 75% of them seen only once. Germline V CDR1 and CDR2: MDHEN, SYDVKM. CDR3 length: 11 amino acids. V was cut by 6 bases and J by 9 bases, with 9 bases left in between. The sequence derives from a man aged 55 to 69 with urothelial cancer. This specimen was PBMCs, taken around atezolizumab (anti-PD-L1) treatment. V usage is TRBV28 and J usage is TRBJ2-1; a possible D gene is TRBD2 (6 bases). The CDR3: CASSRLVEQFF. CDR3 sequence (DNA): TGTGCCAGCAGCCGACTAGTTGAGCAGTTCTTC.